The present T cell receptor beta chain was sequenced within a study of shared T cell receptors in the human thymus (dated by TCRdb to about 2021). Regarding the study in general: The study investigated the way shared, self-reactive T-cell receptor alpha chains are produced in the human thymus.

The cysteine opens and the phenylalanine closes a CDR3 of 16 amino acids. The entry retains the CDR3 DNA only, 48 bases that are in frame from base 1. V is cut by 2 bases and J by 6 bases, and the space between the germline ends is 16 bases. From a lookup of the germline V gene, CDR1 and CDR2 are KGHSH and LQKENI. As concerns this clone: It has no known antigen specificity. No qualities accompany the bases; no much larger clone lies one base away.

Library method: the immunoSEQ multiplex PCR assay. Sourced from immuneACCESS, this table was stored by TCRdb with only in-frame sequences that have V and J called. A share of the clones is absent; for the studies checked, an unresolved V gene accounts for under half, and the remainder has no known explanation. Here the sample has under 450,000 clones; approximately 95% occur a single time. The ten largest clones take up approximately 0.02% of the sample. This TCR was sampled from a human donor. What was sequenced was thymocytes. The chain is made from TRBV18 and TRBJ1-4, with the D gene not clear enough to name. The DNA sequence is as follows: TGTGCCAGCTCACCATCGAAAAAGTGTGAGGATGAAAAACTGTTTTTT. The translation is CASSPSKKCEDEKLFF.